Presented here are 32 T cell receptor beta chains from one specimen sequenced in a study of regulatory T cells in long-lasting Graves disease. Stated time point: newly diagnosed GD, antithyroid drugs for less than 3 months. There was RNA extracted from PBMCs, and the TCR library was made from it. Libraries of TCR beta came from iRepertoire HTBI primers plus Arm-PCR of CDR3 regions. TCRdb re-called the multiplex PCR reads with MiXCR, one entry per CDR3 protein. The top ten clones hold less than 40% of a sample with about 310,000 distinct CDR3 sequences, 15% to 20% of them seen once. Specimen: peripheral blood mononuclear cells (PBMCs), collected at new diagnosis, from a patient treated with antithyroid drugs. The receptors derive from a female donor with Graves disease.

This clonotype was counted many times. The chain couples TRBV12-3 or TRBV12-4 to TRBJ1-1, with a tentative D call TRBD1 (5 bases). The CDR3 covers 13 residues. Between the trimmed V and J ends, which lost 8 bases and 6 bases, there was a span of 16 bases. The CDR3 loop reads CASGGGAVAEAFF. The CDR3 region has the DNA TGTGCCAGCGGCGGGGGTGCGGTAGCTGAAGCTTTCTTT.

This clonotype has at least ten counts. The CDR3 region is CAISERGAGETQYF. The CDR3 coding sequence is TGTGCCATCAGTGAGCGGGGGGCCGGGGAGACCCAGTACTTC. The V and J genes are TRBV10-3 and TRBJ2-5; TRBD2 is a possible D gene (7 bases). The CDR3 consists of 14 residues. Germline V gives CDR1 ENHRY, CDR2 SYGVKD. The V and J ends lost 2 bases and 5 bases respectively, with 12 bases between them.

This clonotype was counted ten times or more. This chain joins TRBV28 and TRBJ2-7, with 9 bases matching TRBD2. CDR1 and CDR2 (germline): MDHEN, SYDVKM. The CDR3 is made up of 19 amino acids. Trimming at V came to 4 bases and at J to 4 bases, leaving 20 bases not matched to a gene. CDR3 sequence: CASSSGQAVGAGGVYEQYF. DNA of the CDR3: TGTGCCAGCAGTTCCGGACAGGCCGTGGGAGCGGGAGGTGTGTACGAGCAGTACTTC.

The CDR3 DNA follows: TGTGCCAGCAGCTCCCCGGGACTCCTTCACCCCAATGAGCAGTTCTTC. It yields the protein CASSSPGLLHPNEQFF. The genes are TRBV7-3 and TRBJ2-1; D possibly corresponds to TRBD2 (6 bases). CDR3 length equals 16 residues. With 4 bases removed from V and 6 bases from J, the gap between germline ends came to 19 bases. The germline gives CDR1 SGHTA, CDR2 FQGTGA.

This clonotype was recorded many times. The chain is built from TRBV2 and TRBJ2-3; 7 positions match TRBD2. CDR3 size: 15 residues. Losses at the gene ends were 7 bases for V and 4 bases for J; bases not matched to a gene: 11. Germline CDR1 SNHLY, CDR2 FYNNEI. The CDR3 bases are TGTGCCAGCATCCGGCTCGCGGGAGTTCCAGATACGCAGTATTTT. Protein: CASIRLAGVPDTQYF.

The chain links TRBV12-3 or TRBV12-4 to TRBJ1-1, with a tentative D call TRBD1 (5 bases). The CDR3 has 14 amino acids. Trimming shortened V by 6 bases and J by 8 bases, and 19 bases separated the two germline ends. CDR3 loop: CASSIWGRAYEAFF. CDR3 DNA sequence: TGTGCCAGCAGCATATGGGGGAGAGCGTACGAAGCTTTCTTT.

This clonotype has a count of ten or more. V gene TRBV11-2 combines with J gene TRBJ2-7; 10 bases match TRBD2. The CDR3 has 14 amino acids. Trimming took 5 bases from V and 6 from J; bases not matched to a gene: 7. Germline CDR1 is SGHAT and CDR2 is FQNNGV. The DNA for the CDR3 is TGTGCCAGCAGCCCCCCCGGGACTAGCGCCGAGCAGTACTTC. Translated, it gives CASSPPGTSAEQYF.

In this sample, this clonotype turned up many times. The J gene is TRBJ2-3, the V gene TRBV2, with 8 bases fitting TRBD2. This CDR3 is built from 17 residues. Germline V CDR1 and CDR2: SNHLY, FYNNEI. After removal of 2 bases from V and 2 bases from J, the junction contained 9 bases not matched to a gene. The CDR3 coding sequence is TGTGCCAGCAGTGAAACGCTGCGGGAGGTTACCACAGATACGCAGTATTTT. Protein: CASSETLREVTTDTQYF.

This clonotype was counted once. The chain combines TRBV30 with TRBJ2-1; 14 positions match TRBD2. Germline V gene lookup returns CDR1 GTSNPN and CDR2 SVGIG (reference sequence). J lost 10 bases, V lost 2 bases, and 7 bases had no gene match. CDR3 length: 15 residues. The CDR3 here is CAWSSGLAGGHEQFF. CDR3 bases: TGTGCCTGGAGTTCTGGACTAGCGGGAGGACACGAGCAGTTCTTC.

The table lists this clonotype with many counts. The genes are TRBV9 and TRBJ2-3, with TRBD2 matching over 8 bases. This CDR3 region has 15 residues. From germline, CDR1 is SGDLS and CDR2 YYNGEE. V shed 4 bases, J shed 2 bases, and the junction held 6 bases outside the gene matches. The CDR3 loop is CASSPKLAATDTQYF. The DNA for the CDR3 is TGTGCCAGCAGCCCGAAACTAGCGGCCACAGATACGCAGTATTTT. Full variable domain (remainder filled in from reference TRBV9 and TRBJ2-3): DSGVTQTPKHLITATGQRVTLRCSPRSGDLSVYWYQQSLDQGLQFLIQYYNGEERAKGNILERFSAQQFPDLHSELNLSSLELGDSALYFCASSPKLAATDTQYFGPGTRLTVL.

This clonotype was detected a few times. The V call is TRBV6-1, the J call TRBJ2-5, with 7 bases that match TRBD1. Germline V gene sequence: CDR1 MNHNS, CDR2 SASEGT. The V gene end was trimmed by 5 bases and the J gene end by 1 base; junction bases not matched to a gene: 7. The CDR3 is 15 residues long. CDR3 sequence (DNA): TGTGCCAGCAGTCACAGGGGCGGCACCCAAGAGACCCAGTACTTC. This encodes CASSHRGGTQETQYF.

This clonotype was recorded at least ten times. V gene TRBV27 combines with J gene TRBJ2-3; 7 bases align to TRBD2. V dropped 1 base and J dropped 1; count of bases not matched to a gene: 11. CDR1 and CDR2 from the germline V gene are MNHEY and SMNVEV (reference sequence). The CDR3 is made up of 18 amino acids. The CDR3 is CASSLLLSGLAGTDTQYF. The CDR3 region has the DNA TGTGCCAGCAGTTTATTATTGTCCGGGCTAGCGGGCACAGATACGCAGTATTTT.

This clonotype was observed a few times. The chain joins TRBV19 to TRBJ1-5; D not certain. Trimming shortened V by 8 bases and J by 3 bases, and 14 bases separated the two germline ends. CDR3 length: 14 amino acids. In germline, CDR1 is LNHDA, CDR2 SQIVND (reference sequence). For the CDR3, the DNA is TGTGCCAGTGCCCAGGTACAGCTCAATCAGCCCCAGCATTTT. Its translation is CASAQVQLNQPQHF.

V is TRBV30 and J is TRBJ2-7; no reliable D call. This CDR3 is 13 amino acids long. The V gene lost 0 bases and the J gene lost 3 bases, with 9 bases spanning the gap. CDR1 is GTSNPN and CDR2 is SVGIG in the germline V gene (reference sequence). This chain's CDR3 is CAWSVSSIYEQYF. The CDR3 nucleotides read TGTGCCTGGAGTGTAAGCAGTATCTACGAGCAGTACTTC.

This clonotype was observed a few times. This chain joins TRBV24-1 and TRBJ2-3; D possibly corresponds to TRBD2 (6 bases). Trimming left V 5 bases short and J 2 bases short, with 13 bases between. Germline loops: CDR1 KGHDR, CDR2 SFDVKD. The CDR3 length is 15 residues. CDR3 sequence: CATSVGGRTTDTQYF. The CDR3 DNA reads as TGTGCCACCAGTGTGGGGGGTCGTACCACAGATACGCAGTATTTT.

Only a few counts were recorded for this clonotype. The chain employs TRBV20-1 and TRBJ2-1; D gene uncertain. The CDR3 is 11 residues long. V was shortened by 1 base and J by 5 bases, with 3 bases between the two germline ends. The germline CDR1 and CDR2 sequences are DFQATT and SNEGSKA (reference sequence). The DNA of the CDR3 is TGCAGTGCTAGAGTTAACAATGAGCAGTTCTTC. Its translation: CSARVNNEQFF.

This clonotype has at least ten counts. CDR3 loop: CASGGRSLNSYEQYF. The CDR3 bases are TGTGCCAGCGGGGGCAGGAGTCTCAACTCCTACGAGCAGTACTTC. This chain joins TRBV28 and TRBJ2-7, with D perhaps TRBD1 (6 bases). Germline CDR1 MDHEN, CDR2 SYDVKM. Trimming took 8 bases from V and 0 from J, leaving 17 bases between them. The CDR3 covers 15 residues.

Regarding this clonotype: A much more abundant neighbour one base away suggests this may be a read error. The genes are TRBV6-5 and TRBJ1-6; no firm D call. CDR3 length: 17 amino acids. Germline CDR1 MNHEY, CDR2 SVGAGI. The ends were cut back, 2 bases at V and 7 bases at J, with 18 bases in the middle. The CDR3 DNA reads TGTGCCAGCAGTTACGCTTGGGCCCTCGACGAGAATTCACCCCTCCACTTT. Encoded protein: CASSYAWALDENSPLHF.

This sequence joins TRBV18 and TRBJ1-1; the D is unclear. The V gene lost 3 bases and the J gene lost 0 bases, with 5 bases spanning the gap. CDR3 length: 13 residues. Germline V lookup: CDR1 KGHSH, CDR2 LQKENI. Here the CDR3 reads CASSPLMNTEAFF. CDR3 sequence (DNA): TGTGCCAGCTCACCGTTAATGAACACTGAAGCTTTCTTT.

This clonotype has a count of ten or more. The rearrangement uses TRBV28 and TRBJ2-5; tentatively, D is TRBD2 (6 bases). Trimming took 5 bases from V and 2 from J, leaving 15 bases between them. Germline CDR1 reads MDHEN; CDR2 reads SYDVKM. The CDR3 spans 15 residues. In DNA, the CDR3 is TGTGCCAGCAGTGCGCCAAGGGACTCTCAAGAGACCCAGTACTTC. It yields the protein CASSAPRDSQETQYF.

The chain joins TRBV4-2 to TRBJ2-7; TRBD2 matches 10 bases. Looked up from germline, CDR1 is LGHNA and CDR2 is YNFKEQ. The V segment lost 4 bases and the J segment 7 bases; nucleotides outside the gene matches: 16. The CDR3 runs 17 residues. In DNA form, the CDR3 reads TGTGCCAGCAGCCCACAATCCTCTAGCGGGAGCGGAGAAGAGCAGTACTTC. Translating gives CASSPQSSSGSGEEQYF.

This clonotype has only a few counts. This sequence joins TRBV27 and TRBJ2-1; perhaps TRBD2 as D (6 bases). The germline V gene has CDR1 MNHEY and CDR2 SMNVEV (reference sequence). The CDR3 extends over 15 amino acids. Trimming took 5 bases from V and 6 from J, leaving 17 bases between them. CDR3 amino acids: CASSKLAWASNEQFF. In DNA form, the CDR3 reads TGTGCCAGCAGTAAACTAGCATGGGCGAGCAATGAGCAGTTCTTC.

This clonotype was seen more than once but under ten times. V and J are TRBV5-6 and TRBJ2-6; no definite D call. The germline V gene encodes CDR1 SGHDT and CDR2 YYEEEE. The V gene lost 2 bases and the J gene lost 1 base, with 7 bases spanning the gap. This CDR3 is 15 amino acids long. The DNA of the CDR3 is TGTGCCAGCAGCTTAGTAGGGTCTGGGGCCAACGTCCTGACTTTC. Its protein product is CASSLVGSGANVLTF.

There are a few counts of this clonotype. The CDR3 DNA follows: TGTGCCAGTAGTACCGGGTTTGCAGGGCACGATCAGCCCCAGCATTTT. Translated: CASSTGFAGHDQPQHF. The chain combines TRBV19 with TRBJ1-5; tentatively, D is TRBD1 (5 bases). CDR1 and CDR2 from the germline V gene are LNHDA and SQIVND (reference sequence). The CDR3 runs 16 residues. V lost 4 bases, J lost 5 bases, and 18 bases lay in between.

This clonotype was found many times. The J gene is TRBJ2-1, the V gene TRBV28; D unclear. V was trimmed by 2 bases and J by 0 bases, leaving 8 bases between them. CDR3 length: 15 residues. CDR1 and CDR2 from the germline V gene are MDHEN and SYDVKM. Written as DNA, the CDR3 is TGTGCCAGCAGTTTAAGGGCCAGCTCCTACAATGAGCAGTTCTTC. Protein: CASSLRASSYNEQFF.

The chain recombines TRBV28 with TRBJ2-1; a weak D match, TRBD2 (6 bases). This CDR3 region has 16 residues. Germline CDR1 reads MDHEN; CDR2 reads SYDVKM. V was pared by 5 bases and J by 5 bases, with 19 bases between. CDR3 DNA: TGTGCCAGCAGTCCCCTGCTAGCGAGTAGGGACAATGAGCAGTTCTTC. It specifies CASSPLLASRDNEQFF. Together with reference TRBV28 and TRBJ2-1, the CDR3 gives the full variable domain: DVKVTQSSRYLVKRTGEKVFLECVQDMDHENMFWYRQDPGLGLRLIYFSYDVKMKEKGDIPEGYSVSREKKERFSLILESASTNQTSMYLCASSPLLASRDNEQFFGPGTRLTVL.

The V and J genes are TRBV5-5 and TRBJ2-4; D perhaps matches TRBD1 (5 bases). Germline CDR1 SGHKS, CDR2 YYEKEE (reference sequence). The CDR3 is made up of 14 amino acids. Trimming stripped 1 base from V and 13 bases from J, with 18 bases between. The CDR3 here is CASSLSQGSGEQYF. The CDR3, as DNA: TGTGCCAGCAGCTTGAGTCAGGGCTCTGGAGAGCAGTACTTC.

The chain carries TRBV30 and TRBJ1-5; possibly TRBD1 for D (6 bases). CDR3 length equals 15 residues. Germline V lookup: CDR1 GTSNPN, CDR2 SVGIG (reference sequence). Trimming cost V 0 bases and J 4 bases, with 13 bases left between them. CDR3 sequence (DNA): TGTGCCTGGAGTGTCCGGGTCAGGGGTAATCAGCCCCAGCATTTT. It is translated as CAWSVRVRGNQPQHF.

This clonotype turned up a few times. The chain combines TRBV6-1 with TRBJ1-2, with unresolved D. Germline assignment: CDR1 MNHNS and CDR2 SASEGT. V was trimmed by 6 bases and J by 3 bases, leaving 14 bases between them. This CDR3 region has 14 residues. Here the CDR3 DNA reads TGTGCCAGCAGGCCTGAGCCCCGGTACTATGGCTACACCTTC. This translates into CASRPEPRYYGYTF.

This clonotype was counted ten times or more. The gene calls are TRBV12-5 and TRBJ2-1, with 10 bases that match TRBD1. Germline V gene sequence: CDR1 LGHNT, CDR2 FRNRAP. This CDR3 is built from 16 residues. V lost 1 base to trimming and J lost 7 bases; unmatched junction nucleotides: 7. The CDR3 nucleotides read TGTGCTAGTGGTTTGGGAGACCGGGACAGGGGTAATGAGCAGTTCTTC. The encoded protein is CASGLGDRDRGNEQFF.

This clonotype has only a few counts. The gene calls are TRBV5-6 and TRBJ2-2; 12 bases match TRBD1. The CDR3 consists of 16 residues. The junction had 3 bases not matched to a gene; V was cut back by 2 bases and J by 4 bases. CDR1 and CDR2 from the germline V gene are SGHDT and YYEEEE. The CDR3 here is CASSFGTGGITGELFF. The CDR3, as DNA: TGTGCCAGCAGCTTCGGGACAGGGGGCATCACCGGGGAGCTGTTTTTT.

The chain uses TRBV7-2 and TRBJ2-4; TRBD1 aligns across 8 bases. Germline assignment: CDR1 SGHTA and CDR2 FQGNSA. The V segment lost 5 bases and the J segment 0 bases; nucleotides outside the gene matches: 12. This CDR3 region has 18 residues. The chain's CDR3 is CASSPDRGRGLAKNIQYF. Written as DNA, the CDR3 is TGTGCCAGCAGCCCAGACAGGGGAAGGGGTCTAGCCAAAAACATTCAGTACTTC.